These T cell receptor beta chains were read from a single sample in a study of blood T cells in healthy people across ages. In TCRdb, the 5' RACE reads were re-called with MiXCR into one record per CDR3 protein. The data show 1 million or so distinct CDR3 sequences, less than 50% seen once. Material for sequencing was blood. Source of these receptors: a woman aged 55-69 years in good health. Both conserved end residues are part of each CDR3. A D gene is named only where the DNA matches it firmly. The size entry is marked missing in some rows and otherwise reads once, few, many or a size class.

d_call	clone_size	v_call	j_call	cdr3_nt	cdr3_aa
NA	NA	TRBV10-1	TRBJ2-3	TGCGCCACCTCCCGTGGGGACTCAGATACGCAGTATTTT	CATSRGDSDTQYF
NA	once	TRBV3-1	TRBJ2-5	TGTGCCAGCAGCCAAGGGGGTCAGCCCAACGGGGGCCAGTACTTC	CASSQGGQPNGGQYF
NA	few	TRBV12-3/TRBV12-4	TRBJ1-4	TGTGCCAGCAATCGGGGGGCAGGTGAAAAACTGTTTTTT	CASNRGAGEKLFF
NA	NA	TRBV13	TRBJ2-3	TGTGCCAGCAGCTTCCGGGGTCTCTCCATAGATACGCAGTATTTT	CASSFRGLSIDTQYF
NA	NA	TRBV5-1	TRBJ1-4	TGCGCCAGCAGCCCGCACAGGGCTCTTAATGAAAAACTGTTTTTT	CASSPHRALNEKLFF
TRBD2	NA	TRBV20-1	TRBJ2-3	TGCAGTGCTAGAGATACTAGCGGGACGCCGGATACGCAGTATTTT	CSARDTSGTPDTQYF
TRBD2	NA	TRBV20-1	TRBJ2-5	TGCAGTGTCGGGGGGAGGGCCAGACTTTTTGAGCAGTACTTC	CSVGGRARLFEQYF
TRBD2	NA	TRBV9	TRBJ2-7	TGTGCCAGCAGCATTGGGGTAGCGGGGGACTACGAGCAGTACTTC	CASSIGVAGDYEQYF
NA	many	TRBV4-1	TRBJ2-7	TGCGCCAGCAGCCAAGTTCAGGGCTACGAGCAGTACTTC	CASSQVQGYEQYF
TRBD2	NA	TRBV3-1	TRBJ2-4	TGTGCCAGCAGCCCCACTGGTGGGACTAGACAGTACTTC	CASSPTGGTRQYF
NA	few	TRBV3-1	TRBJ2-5	TGTGCCAGCAGCCAATTTGGAGAGACCCAGTACTTC	CASSQFGETQYF
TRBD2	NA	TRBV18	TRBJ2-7	TGTGCCAGCTCAAAGACTAGCGGGAGTACCTACGAGCAGTACTTC	CASSKTSGSTYEQYF
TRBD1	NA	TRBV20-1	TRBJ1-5	TGCAGTGCTAGAGGGCCGGGACAGGGGGCGAGAGGCAATCAGCCCCAGCATTTT	CSARGPGQGARGNQPQHF
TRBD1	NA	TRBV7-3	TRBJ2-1	TGTGCCAGCAGCGACAGGGGGACTAACTCCTACAATGAGCAGTTCTTC	CASSDRGTNSYNEQFF